This T cell receptor beta chain was identified in a study of blood T cell repertoires in COVID-19. Background on the study: PBMCs, B-cell-depleted T cells, or T cells were the source of the cDNA or gDNA that made up the material.

Assay used: immunoSEQ multiplex PCR; TCRdb lists only in-frame clones, some missing. The table has 250,000 or so clones, approximately 90% seen once; the top ten hold roughly 8.3%. The length of the CDR3 is 17 residues. CDR1 SGHTA and CDR2 FQGTGA come from the germline V gene. V lost 4 bases to trimming and J lost 5 bases; unmatched junction nucleotides: 7. Participants, about 18 to 90 years old, spanned more than 20 US areas. The V gene is TRBV7-3, the J gene TRBJ2-1, with 14 positions matching TRBD2. The clonotype was recovered from a man aged 35-49 years who had recovered from COVID-19. The source material was PBMCs or T cells enriched from blood (not recorded which). This CDR3 is CASSSPGLAGAHNEQFF. DNA of the CDR3: TGTGCCAGCAGCTCTCCGGGACTAGCGGGAGCCCACAATGAGCAGTTCTTC. Looking up the rest from reference TRBV7-3 and TRBJ2-1 gives the full variable domain: GAGVSQTPSNKVTEKGKYVELRCDPISGHTALYWYRQSLGQGPEFLIYFQGTGAADDSGLPNDRFFAVRPEGSVSTLKIQRTERGDSAVYLCASSSPGLAGAHNEQFFGPGTRLTVL.